This TCR beta chain was captured in a study of CD8+ T cells in alopecia areata. The study, taken as a whole, reports: Sequences from scalp samples also cover resident alphabeta T cells of normal skin. Because one nonresponder was included, the link of baseline CD8+ expansion to response is considered uncertain.

Stated treatment: oral pan-JAK inhibitor, 5-10 mg twice daily. From alopecia areata patients, lesional scalp punch biopsies and peripheral blood were collected. Cell sorting was applied to PBMCs, and CD4+ and CD8+ T cells were collected. cDNA prepared by RNA extraction and subsequent reverse transcription served as the template for sequencing. Produced via immunoSEQ multiplex PCR; TCRdb's table is partial and in-frame only. The sample has roughly 110,000 clones; 50% to 75% are singletons. Of note for this clone: Its target is unknown.

V dropped 3 bases and J dropped 3; count of bases not matched to a gene: 3. The CDR3 covers 14 residues. The germline CDR1 and CDR2 sequences are SGHRS and YFSETQ. V gene TRBV5-1 combines with J gene TRBJ2-7, with TRBD1 identical over 10 bases. This TCR was sampled from a human donor with alopecia areata. This specimen consisted of CD8+ T cells sorted from blood, obtained at week 24, from a patient treated with tofacitinib. Here the CDR3 reads CASSSRDRGYEQYF. In DNA, the CDR3 is TGCGCCAGCAGCTCCCGGGACAGGGGCTACGAGCAGTACTTC.